This T cell receptor beta chain was found in a study of blood T cell repertoires in COVID-19. Whole-study context: COVID-19 samples, acute and convalescent, were from the United States, Italy and Spain. Nucleic acid was either cDNA or gDNA, and it came from T cells, B-cell-depleted T cells, or PBMCs.

TCRdb's table, derived via immunoSEQ multiplex PCR, lists solely in-frame clones and lacks some. The table records 150,000 to 200,000 clones, 88% of them present only once. Germline V gene data show CDR1 as KGHDR and CDR2 as SFDVKD. The CDR3 contains 16 residues. V was clipped by 1 base and J by 1 base, with 11 bases between them. This TCR was recovered from a man aged 55 to 70 with acute or convalescent COVID-19. This chain connects TRBV24-1 to TRBJ2-3; possibly TRBD2 for D (6 bases). The sequenced sample was peripheral blood. The CDR3 loop reads CATSDFRGEGTDTQYF. The CDR3 DNA reads TGTGCCACCAGTGATTTTCGAGGGGAGGGCACAGATACGCAGTATTTT.